The 23 T cell receptor beta chains below come from one sample, sequenced in a study of tumor and adjacent non-tumor tissue in lung cancer. Three rounds of nested PCR, following a modified ARM-PCR protocol, produced the TCRbeta library. TCRdb ran MiXCR on the multiplex PCR reads and lists one entry per CDR3 protein. The sample yields roughly 75,000 distinct CDR3 sequences, 55% to 70% seen once. This sample's RNA came from whole unsorted tissue. Distant lung tissue was collected more than 3 cm away from the tumor edge. The sample consisted of distant non-tumor lung tissue. The receptors come from a woman aged 45-59 years with non-small cell lung cancer.

Points on this clonotype: The junction departs from the called germline gene at one end, perhaps through a read error. The chain joins TRBV20-1 to TRBJ2-2, with D perhaps matching TRBD1 or TRBD2 (5 bases each). The CDR3 is made up of 15 amino acids. In germline, CDR1 is DFQATT, CDR2 SNEGSKA (reference sequence). The CDR3 DNA sequence: TGCAGTCCTAGAGGGTTCGAGACAGCCACGGGGGAGCTGTTTTTT. Translated, it gives CSPRGFETATGELFF.

For this clonotype: Germline and junction disagree at one end, which may indicate a read error. The chain links TRBV5-5 to TRBJ2-7; D is possibly TRBD2 (5 bases). The CDR3 is 15 amino acids. Germline values: CDR1 SGHKS, CDR2 YYEKEE (reference sequence). CDR3 protein: CASGLAGDSFYEQYF. The CDR3 region has the DNA TGTGCCAGCGGCTTGGCCGGGGATAGTTTCTACGAGCAGTACTTC.

Turning to this clonotype: The junction shows a germline mismatch at one end, possibly a read error. The chain combines TRBV4-1 with TRBJ1-5, with D unclear. The CDR3 consists of 15 residues. CDR1 MGHRA and CDR2 YSYEKL come from the germline V gene. The CDR3 bases are TGCGCCAGCAGCCAGGACCCGACAAGCGATCAGCCCCATCATTTT. Translation gives CASSQDPTSDQPHHF.

About this clonotype itself: The junction and the germline gene differ at one end; a read error may be behind it. The V gene is TRBV4-1, the J gene TRBJ2-5; D might be TRBD2 (7 bases). This CDR3 has 17 residues. Per the germline V gene, CDR1 is MGHRA and CDR2 is YSYEKL. The CDR3 DNA follows: TGTGCCAGTTGCCAAGGTGGCAGGGGAGGGGAAAGAGAGACCCAGTACTTC. Translated, it gives CASCQGGRGGERETQYF.

This clonotype was counted many times. The chain has TRBV29-1 and TRBJ1-5; possible D gene TRBD1, 6 bases. This CDR3 spans 14 amino acids. Germline V gives CDR1 SQVTM, CDR2 ANQGSEA. V was cut by 5 bases and J by 5 bases, with 16 bases left in between. CDR3 region: CSVLTGTIDQPQHF. The CDR3 nucleotides are TGCAGCGTTCTAACAGGGACTATCGATCAGCCCCAGCATTTT.

Comment on this clonotype: Just one base apart from a much larger clone, this may be a read error. The chain couples TRBV6-1 to TRBJ1-2, with D unresolved. The CDR3 is 15 amino acids. Germline CDR1 MNHNS, CDR2 SASEGT. V shed 8 bases and J shed 3 bases, with 19 bases lying between them. The chain's CDR3 is CASAISPTEYYGYTF. The DNA for the CDR3 is TGTGCCAGCGCCATCTCCCCAACAGAATACTATGGCTACACCTTC.

This clonotype came up a few times. An end of the junction differs from the germline gene, which may be a read error. The chain has TRBV11-2 and TRBJ2-7; 8 bases align to TRBD1. The germline V gene encodes CDR1 SGHAT and CDR2 FQNNGV. The CDR3 is 15 amino acids. CDR3 in DNA: TGCGCCATCATCTCGGGGACAGGCCGGACCTACGAGCAGTACTTC. Encoded protein: CAIISGTGRTYEQYF.

This clonotype was counted many times. At one boundary the junction diverges from the germline segment, which might be a read error. The chain uses TRBV5-6 and TRBJ2-5; 7 nucleotides match TRBD1. The CDR3 has 14 residues. The germline V gene encodes CDR1 SGHDT and CDR2 YYEEEE. The CDR3 coding sequence is TGTGCCAGCAGCCCCGGGACAGTACAAGAGCCCCAGTACTTC. Protein product: CASSPGTVQEPQYF.

This chain joins TRBV9 and TRBJ2-3; D is uncertain. Looked up from germline, CDR1 is SGDLS and CDR2 is YYNGEE. V was pared by 0 bases and J by 2 bases, with 7 bases between. This CDR3 has 14 residues. CDR3 protein: CASSVGRNTDTQYF. The CDR3 coding sequence is TGTGCCAGCAGCGTAGGTCGGAACACAGATACGCAGTATTTT.

The J gene is TRBJ1-1, the V gene TRBV14; no clear D gene. The CDR3 consists of 15 residues. V shed 2 bases and J shed 4 bases, with 14 bases lying between them. Per germline, CDR1 SGHDN and CDR2 FVKESK. The CDR3 DNA reads as TGTGCCAGCAGCCAACTTGCGTGGGCGGTCACTGAAGCTTTCTTT. It is translated as CASSQLAWAVTEAFF.

As concerns this clonotype: One end of the junction does not line up with germline, which may come from a read error. This sequence joins TRBV11-3 and TRBJ2-7; 7 bases line up with TRBD2. The CDR3 has 15 amino acids. In germline, CDR1 is SGHNT, CDR2 YENEEA. Written as DNA, the CDR3 is TGTACCAGCAGCGTCGGTCTAGCGGCCTCCTTCGAGCAGTACTTC. Translated, it gives CTSSVGLAASFEQYF.

Turning to this clonotype: The junction departs from the called germline gene at one end, perhaps through a read error. J is TRBJ2-2 and V is TRBV12-3 or TRBV12-4; the match to TRBD1 covers 8 bases. The CDR3 extends over 16 amino acids. The CDR3 region is CASSLGPYRGTGELFF. In nucleotides, the CDR3 is TGTGCCAGTAGTTTAGGCCCGTACAGGGGGACCGGGGAGCTGTTTTTT.

About this clonotype itself: One base away lies a much larger clone, so this may be a sequencing read error. The chain employs TRBV6-2 or TRBV6-3 and TRBJ2-1, with 9 bases identical to TRBD1. CDR1 is MNHEY, CDR2 SVGEGT, per germline. CDR3 length: 15 amino acids. The CDR3 is CASSWGQGGYNEQSF. The CDR3 DNA follows: TGTGCCAGCAGCTGGGGACAGGGCGGGTACAATGAGCAGTCCTTC.

This clonotype was detected only a few times. V gene TRBV28 combines with J gene TRBJ2-1, with 10 bases identical to TRBD1. The CDR3 has 14 amino acids. Germline V gives CDR1 MDHEN, CDR2 SYDVKM. The trim removed 7 bases at V and 7 bases at J, leaving 7 bases unmatched. CDR3 DNA: TGTGCCAGCATTCCGGGACAGGGGCTAAATGAGCAGTTCTTC. Translated, it gives CASIPGQGLNEQFF.

Turning to this clonotype: Compared with germline, one end of the junction differs, possibly owing to a read error. The chain has TRBV11-2 and TRBJ2-5; 8 bases are a match to TRBD1. The CDR3 has 17 residues. From germline, CDR1 is SGHAT and CDR2 FQNNGV. As DNA, the CDR3 is TGTGCCAGTAGCTTGTCGGGACAGGATCCATCAATGGAGACCCAGTGCTTC. Its protein is CASSLSGQDPSMETQCF.

Concerning this clonotype itself: This may stem from a read error, because a much larger clone lies one nucleotide away. The chain links TRBV28 to TRBJ2-1; 13 bases align to TRBD2. V lost 6 bases, J lost 7 bases, and 9 bases stayed unmatched. Germline loops: CDR1 MDHEN, CDR2 SYDVKM. There are 16 residues in the CDR3. This CDR3 is CASSYGTSGTRNEQFF. The DNA for the CDR3 is TGTGCCAGCAGCTATGGGACTAGCGGGACAAGAAATGAGCAGTTCTTC. The variable domain in full, with the rest retrieved from reference TRBV28 and TRBJ2-1, is DVKVTQSSRYLVKRTGEKVFLECVQDMDHENMFWYRQDPGLGLRLIYFSYDVKMKEKGDIPEGYSVSREKKERFSLILESASTNQTSMYLCASSYGTSGTRNEQFFGPGTRLTVL.

Concerning this clonotype itself: A read error may be the cause here, since a much bigger clone is one base away. This chain links TRBV20-1 with TRBJ1-2, with D uncertain. The CDR3 is 16 residues long. Germline CDR1 DFQATT, CDR2 SNEGSKA (reference sequence). The V end lost 1 base, the J end lost 4 bases, and 19 bases lay between the germline ends. The CDR3 here is CSARVDGSKFTYGYTF. Here the CDR3 DNA reads TGCAGTGCTAGAGTGGACGGGTCTAAGTTCACCTATGGCTACACCTTC.

There are a few counts of this clonotype. This may come from a read error, since a much larger clone is one base off. The CDR3 DNA reads as TGCTGTGCTAGAGACCTCGCGGGAGGGAAAGATACGCAGTATTTT. As protein: CCARDLAGGKDTQYF. The rearrangement links TRBV20-1 to TRBJ2-3; 9 bases map to TRBD2. CDR1 and CDR2 (germline): DFQATT, SNEGSKA (reference sequence). This CDR3 region has 15 residues.

On this clonotype itself: Germline is not matched at one junction end, which may reflect a read error. The rearrangement joins TRBV11-2 to TRBJ2-7, with 9 bases that match TRBD2. Per germline, CDR1 SGHAT and CDR2 FQNNGV. The CDR3 loop spans 18 amino acids. For the CDR3, the DNA is TGTGTCAGCAGCTTAGATCTTAGCGGGAGCGGGAACTCCTACGAGCAGTACTTC. Translated, it gives CVSSLDLSGSGNSYEQYF.

This clonotype is a singleton in its sample. At one end the junction does not follow the germline gene, possibly because of a read error. The gene calls are TRBV12-3 or TRBV12-4 and TRBJ2-2, with D unclear. CDR3 length: 13 residues. The CDR3 coding sequence is TGTGCCAACAGTTTAATGGGCATCGGGGAGCTGTTTTTT. Translation gives CANSLMGIGELFF.

This clonotype has a handful of counts. V is TRBV5-1 and J is TRBJ2-2; 13 bases are shared with TRBD2. The J segment lost 5 bases and the V segment lost 4 bases, leaving 5 bases of the junction unmatched. The CDR3 sequence is 16 residues long. Germline assignment: CDR1 SGHRS and CDR2 YFSETQ. The chain's CDR3 is CASSGGTSGTTGELFF. The DNA for the CDR3 is TGCGCCAGCAGCGGCGGGACTAGCGGGACTACCGGGGAGCTGTTTTTT.

In the case of this clonotype: Just one base apart from a much larger clone, this may be a read error. The chain carries TRBV20-1 and TRBJ2-1; 9 bases are shared with TRBD1. CDR1 is DFQATT and CDR2 is SNEGSKA in the germline V gene (reference sequence). There are 15 residues in the CDR3. The CDR3 sequence: CSASDTGGSYDEQFF. Here the CDR3 DNA reads TGCAGTGCTAGTGATACAGGGGGCTCCTACGATGAGCAGTTCTTC.

With respect to this clonotype: One end of the junction fails to match germline, which may point to a read error. The rearrangement joins TRBV20-1 to TRBJ2-7; weak D call: TRBD2 (6 bases). This CDR3 spans 15 amino acids. CDR1 and CDR2 (germline): DFQATT, SNEGSKA (reference sequence). CDR3 protein: CRARAMEGTNYEQYF. For the CDR3, the DNA is TGCAGGGCTAGAGCCATGGAGGGGACGAACTACGAGCAGTACTTC.